This TCR beta chain was captured in a study of CD8 T cells in Susac syndrome (dated by TCRdb to the late 2010s). Context from the whole study: The study used repertoire sequencing to test whether antigen drove CD8+ T cell activation and differentiation in Susac syndrome. Clonality of the CD8+ T cell repertoire was compared between eleven to twelve healthy donors, roughly 14 Susac syndrome patients and about 15 multiple sclerosis patients.

Peripheral blood CD8+ and CD4+ T cells from healthy donors, Susac syndrome patients and multiple sclerosis patients were profiled using high-throughput TCR beta sequencing. Healthy donors were included as age- and sex-matched controls. CD8+ TEMRA cells were enriched by FACS, while bulk CD8+ and CD4+ T cells were purified by magnetic negative isolation. Blood was drawn into EDTA tubes, processed within 24 hours, and PBMCs were isolated by density gradient centrifugation. PBMCs intended for TCR sequencing were cryopreserved in liquid nitrogen and thawed later in a water bath at 37 degrees C. The sorted or isolated CD4+, CD8+ and CD8+ TEMRA cells reached a purity of at least 90%. Broad study findings and their caveats: The number of individuals in the TCR sequencing and HLA analysis was recognized as being relatively small.

At the junction V is shortened by 8 bases and J by 7 bases; bases outside the gene matches: 6. CDR1 and CDR2 (LGHNA, YNFKEQ) derive from the germline V gene. Spanning cysteine to phenylalanine, the CDR3 consists of 12 amino acids. The only DNA kept is the CDR3, 36 bases in frame from the first base. RNA was extracted using the RNeasy kit, and roughly 0.5 to 1 ug of the RNA was reverse transcribed with random hexamers. The immunoSEQ multiplex PCR assay, which covers 54 Vbeta and 13 Jbeta segments, was used to amplify TCR beta CDR3 regions. To correct PCR amplification bias, a synthetic template baseline was used for both primer optimization and computational correction. The paper's processing steps were these. Only productive sequences were kept, with reads annotated to V, D and J genes according to IMGT and analyzed in immunoSEQ Analyzer. To calculate clonality, Shannon entropy was normalized by log2 of the number of productive unique sequences and then subtracted from one. For each patient and control, public and private clones were evaluated within the 100 most prevalent clones. A clone was defined as Susac-specific if it was absent from the healthy and MS cohorts, from 1052 published viral clones and from other ImmuneACCESS disease sequences. TCRdb redid the processing of the public reads, applying fastp at Q25 and MiXCR, and retained in-frame beta chains. Records with the same CDR3 protein are collapsed into one entry carrying the most frequent genes and DNA. Here the V and J calls rest on TCRdb's processing, not on the authors' analysis. This sample gives 90,000 or so distinct CDR3 sequences in total; roughly 93% of them show up just once. Around 0.34% of the sample goes to the ten largest clones.

A note on this clonotype: The specificity of this receptor is unknown. No base quality values were provided; no much bigger clone lies one nucleotide off.

This TCR derives from a human donor in good health. The sequence links TRBV4-2 to TRBJ2-3; 7 junctional bases match TRBD2. Sequencing input: CD8+ T cells from PBMCs. The bases are TGTGCCAGCGGGGGGGAGATGAATACGCAGTATTTT. Its coded protein is CASGGEMNTQYF.